This TCR beta chain was observed in a study of T cell changes during pregnancy in multiple sclerosis. This CDR3 comprises 15 residues. The germline V gene encodes CDR1 MDHEN and CDR2 SYDVKM. The trim removed 4 bases at V and 1 base at J, leaving 2 bases unmatched. Sequencing used immunoSEQ multiplex PCR; TCRdb keeps in-frame clones, though not all of them. The table has roughly 86,000 clones, approximately 92% seen once. The specimen was peripheral blood, collected in the first trimester of pregnancy. The origin of this receptor is a female donor with multiple sclerosis, enrolled in a pregnancy study. The V gene is TRBV28, the J gene TRBJ1-5; 9 nucleotides agree with TRBD1. For the CDR3, the DNA is TGTGCCAGCAGTTCACAGGGGGCAAGCAATCAGCCCCAGCATTTT. Translating it yields CASSSQGASNQPQHF.